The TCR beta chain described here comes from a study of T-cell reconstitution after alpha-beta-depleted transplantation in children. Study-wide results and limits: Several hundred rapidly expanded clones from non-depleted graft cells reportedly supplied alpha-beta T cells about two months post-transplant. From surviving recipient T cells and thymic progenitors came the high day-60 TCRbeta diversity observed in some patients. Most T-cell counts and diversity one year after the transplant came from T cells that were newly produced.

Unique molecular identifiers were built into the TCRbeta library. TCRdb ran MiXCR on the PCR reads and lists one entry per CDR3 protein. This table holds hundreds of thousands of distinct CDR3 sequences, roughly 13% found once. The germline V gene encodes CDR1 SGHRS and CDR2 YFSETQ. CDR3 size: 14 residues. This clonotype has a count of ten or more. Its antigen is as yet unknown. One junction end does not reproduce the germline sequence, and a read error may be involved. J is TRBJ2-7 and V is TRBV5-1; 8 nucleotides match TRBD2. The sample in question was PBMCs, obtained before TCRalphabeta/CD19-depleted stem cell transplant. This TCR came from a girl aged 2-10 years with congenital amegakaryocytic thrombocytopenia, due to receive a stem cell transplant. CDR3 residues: CASRLDSGMYEQYF. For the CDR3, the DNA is TGCGCCAGCAGGTTGGATAGCGGGATGTACGAGCAGTACTTC.